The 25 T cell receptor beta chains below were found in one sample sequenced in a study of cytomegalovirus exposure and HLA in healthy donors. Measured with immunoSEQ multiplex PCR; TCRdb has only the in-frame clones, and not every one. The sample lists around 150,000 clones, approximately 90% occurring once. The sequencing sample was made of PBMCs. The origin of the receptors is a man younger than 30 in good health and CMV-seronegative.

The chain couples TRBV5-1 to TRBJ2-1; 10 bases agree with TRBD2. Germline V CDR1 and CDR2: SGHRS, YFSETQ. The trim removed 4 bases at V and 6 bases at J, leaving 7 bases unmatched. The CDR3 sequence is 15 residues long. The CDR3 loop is CASSPTSGVTNEQFF. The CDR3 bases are TGCGCCAGCAGCCCTACTAGCGGGGTAACCAATGAGCAGTTCTTC.

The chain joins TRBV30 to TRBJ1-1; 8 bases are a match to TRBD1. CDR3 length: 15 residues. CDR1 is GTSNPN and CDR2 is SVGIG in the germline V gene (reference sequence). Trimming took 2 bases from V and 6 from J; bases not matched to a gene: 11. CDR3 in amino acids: CAWSSRTGKGAEAFF. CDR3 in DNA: TGTGCCTGGAGTTCAAGGACAGGGAAAGGAGCTGAAGCTTTCTTT. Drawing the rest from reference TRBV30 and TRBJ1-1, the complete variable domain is SQTIHQWPATLVQPVGSPLSLECTVEGTSNPNLYWYRQAAGRGLQLLFYSVGIGQISSEVPQNLSASRPQDRQFILSSKKLLLSDSGFYLCAWSSRTGKGAEAFFGQGTRLTVV.

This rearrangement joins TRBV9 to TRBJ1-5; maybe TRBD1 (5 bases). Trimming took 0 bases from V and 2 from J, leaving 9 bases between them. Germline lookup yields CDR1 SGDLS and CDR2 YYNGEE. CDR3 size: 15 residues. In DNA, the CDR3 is TGTGCCAGCAGCGTAGGGGGAGGGGGCAATCAGCCCCAGCATTTT. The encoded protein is CASSVGGGGNQPQHF.

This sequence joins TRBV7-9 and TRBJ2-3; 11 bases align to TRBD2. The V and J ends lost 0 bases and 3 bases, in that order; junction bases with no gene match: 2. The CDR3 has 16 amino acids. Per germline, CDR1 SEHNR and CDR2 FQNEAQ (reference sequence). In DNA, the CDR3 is TGTGCCAGCAGCTTAGCCTCTAGCGGGGGGACAGATACGCAGTATTTT. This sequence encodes CASSLASSGGTDTQYF. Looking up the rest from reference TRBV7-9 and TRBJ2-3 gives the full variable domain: DTGVSQNPRHKITKRGQNVTFRCDPISEHNRLYWYRQTLGQGPEFLTYFQNEAQLEKSRLLSDRFSAERPKGSFSTLEIQRTEQGDSAMYLCASSLASSGGTDTQYFGPGTRLTVL.

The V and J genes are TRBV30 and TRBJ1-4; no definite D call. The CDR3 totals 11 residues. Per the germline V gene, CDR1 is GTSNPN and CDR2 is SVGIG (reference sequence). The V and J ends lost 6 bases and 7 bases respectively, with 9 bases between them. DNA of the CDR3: TGTGCCTGTCGGGAAACTGAAAAACTGTTTTTT. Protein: CACRETEKLFF.

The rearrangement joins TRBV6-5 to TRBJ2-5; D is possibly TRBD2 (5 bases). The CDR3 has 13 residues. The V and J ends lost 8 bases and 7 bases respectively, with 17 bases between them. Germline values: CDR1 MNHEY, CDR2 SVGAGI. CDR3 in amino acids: CASGERQRVTQYF. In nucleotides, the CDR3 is TGTGCCAGCGGGGAGCGGCAACGCGTGACCCAGTACTTC.

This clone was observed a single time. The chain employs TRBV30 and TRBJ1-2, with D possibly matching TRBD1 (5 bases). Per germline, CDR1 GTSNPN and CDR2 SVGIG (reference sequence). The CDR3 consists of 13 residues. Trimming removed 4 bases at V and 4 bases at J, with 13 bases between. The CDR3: CAWTRGNFYGYTF. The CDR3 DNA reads TGTGCCTGGACCCGGGGGAACTTCTATGGCTACACCTTC.

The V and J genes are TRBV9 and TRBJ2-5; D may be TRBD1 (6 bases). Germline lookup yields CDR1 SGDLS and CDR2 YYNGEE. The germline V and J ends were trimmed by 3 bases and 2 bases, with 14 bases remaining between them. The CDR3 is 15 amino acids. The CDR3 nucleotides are TGTGCCAGCAGCGAAGGCAGGGGCCAACAAGAGACCCAGTACTTC. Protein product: CASSEGRGQQETQYF.

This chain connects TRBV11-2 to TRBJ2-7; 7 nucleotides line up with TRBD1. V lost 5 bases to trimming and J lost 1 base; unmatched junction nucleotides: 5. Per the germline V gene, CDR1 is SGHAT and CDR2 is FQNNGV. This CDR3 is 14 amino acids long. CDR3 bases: TGTGCCAGCAGCCCAATGACAGGGTCCTACGAGCAGTACTTC. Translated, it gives CASSPMTGSYEQYF.

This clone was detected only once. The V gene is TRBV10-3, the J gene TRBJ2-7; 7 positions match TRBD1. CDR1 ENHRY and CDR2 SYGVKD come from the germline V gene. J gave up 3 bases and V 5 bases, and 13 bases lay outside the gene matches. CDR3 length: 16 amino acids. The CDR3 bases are TGTGCCATCAGTCCCCGCACTGGGCAGGGGGACTACGAGCAGTACTTC. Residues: CAISPRTGQGDYEQYF.

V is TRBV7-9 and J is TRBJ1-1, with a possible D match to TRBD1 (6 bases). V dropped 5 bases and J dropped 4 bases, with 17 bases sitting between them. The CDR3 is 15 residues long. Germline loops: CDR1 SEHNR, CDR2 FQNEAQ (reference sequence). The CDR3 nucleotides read TGTGCCAGCAGCACCCCGACAGGTTACGGCACTGAAGCTTTCTTT. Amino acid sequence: CASSTPTGYGTEAFF.

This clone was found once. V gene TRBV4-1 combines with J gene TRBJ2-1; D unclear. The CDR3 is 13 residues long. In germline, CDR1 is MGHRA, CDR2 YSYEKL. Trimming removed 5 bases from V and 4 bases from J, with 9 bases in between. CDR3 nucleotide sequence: TGCGCCAGCAGCTCCCTAAGATACAATGAGCAGTTCTTC. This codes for CASSSLRYNEQFF.

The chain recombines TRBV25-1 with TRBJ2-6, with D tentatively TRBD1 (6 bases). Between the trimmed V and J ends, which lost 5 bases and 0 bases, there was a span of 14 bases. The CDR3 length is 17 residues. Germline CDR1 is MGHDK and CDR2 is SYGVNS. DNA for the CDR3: TGTGCCAGCAGTAAGGAGGACAGCAACTCTGGGGCCAACGTCCTGACTTTC. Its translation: CASSKEDSNSGANVLTF.

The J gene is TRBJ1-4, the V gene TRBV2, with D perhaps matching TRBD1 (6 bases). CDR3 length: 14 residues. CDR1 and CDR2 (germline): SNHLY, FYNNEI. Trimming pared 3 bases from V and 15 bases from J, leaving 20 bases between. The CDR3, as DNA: TGTGCCAGCAGTGACGCCCCGGGGGGCAGCCTTTTGTTTTTT. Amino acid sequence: CASSDAPGGSLLFF.

The CDR3 protein is CASSRDRINEKLFF. The CDR3 DNA sequence: TGTGCCAGCTCCAGGGACAGGATTAATGAAAAACTGTTTTTT. This sequence joins TRBV18 and TRBJ1-4; TRBD1 aligns across 8 bases. CDR1 and CDR2 from the germline V gene are KGHSH and LQKENI. The CDR3 runs to 14 residues. Trimming cost V 6 bases and J 4 bases; bases outside gene matches: 4. Based on the CDR3 plus reference TRBV18 and TRBJ1-4, the full variable domain is NAGVMQNPRHLVRRRGQEARLRCSPMKGHSHVYWYRQLPEEGLKFMVYLQKENIIDESGMPKERFSAEFPKEGPSILRIQQVVRGDSAAYFCASSRDRINEKLFFGSGTQLSVL.

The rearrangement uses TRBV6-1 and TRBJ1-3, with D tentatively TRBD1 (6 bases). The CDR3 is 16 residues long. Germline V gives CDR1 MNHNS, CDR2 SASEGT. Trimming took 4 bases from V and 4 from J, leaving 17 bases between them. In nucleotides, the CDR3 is TGTGCCAGCAGTGTTGATGGCAGGGGTTCCGGAAACACCATATATTTT. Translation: CASSVDGRGSGNTIYF.

The DNA of the CDR3 is TGTGCCAGCAGCTGGTACGGGACAGGCCTTGGGGAGACCCAGTACTTC. Translation: CASSWYGTGLGETQYF. This chain joins TRBV13 and TRBJ2-5; 8 bases match TRBD1. This CDR3 comprises 16 residues. The J segment lost 5 bases and the V segment lost 4 bases, leaving 12 bases of the junction unmatched. CDR1 is PRHDT and CDR2 is FYEKMQ in the germline V gene (reference sequence).

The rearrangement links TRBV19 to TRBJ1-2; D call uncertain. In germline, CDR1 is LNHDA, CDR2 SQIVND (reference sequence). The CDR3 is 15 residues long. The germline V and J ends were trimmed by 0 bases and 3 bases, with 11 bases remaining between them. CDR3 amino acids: CASSIERTAHYGYTF. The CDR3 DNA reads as TGTGCCAGTAGTATAGAGCGGACTGCTCACTATGGCTACACCTTC.

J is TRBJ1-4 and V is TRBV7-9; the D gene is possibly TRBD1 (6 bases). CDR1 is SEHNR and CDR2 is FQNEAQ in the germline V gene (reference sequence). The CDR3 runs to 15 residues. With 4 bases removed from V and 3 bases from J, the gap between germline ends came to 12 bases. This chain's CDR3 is CASSSSDRPNEKLFF. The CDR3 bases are TGTGCCAGCAGCTCAAGCGACAGGCCTAATGAAAAACTGTTTTTT.

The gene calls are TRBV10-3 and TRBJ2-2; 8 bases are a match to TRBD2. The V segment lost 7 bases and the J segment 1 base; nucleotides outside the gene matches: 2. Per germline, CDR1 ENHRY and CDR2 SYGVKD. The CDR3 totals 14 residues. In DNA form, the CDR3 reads TGTGCCATCATGGCGGGGGGGAACACCGGGGAGCTGTTTTTT. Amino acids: CAIMAGGNTGELFF.

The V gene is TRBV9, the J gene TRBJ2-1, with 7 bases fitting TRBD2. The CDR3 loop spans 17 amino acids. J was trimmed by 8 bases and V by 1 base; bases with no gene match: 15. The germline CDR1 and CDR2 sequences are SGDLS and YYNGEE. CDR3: CASSVMSGTTLIDEQFF. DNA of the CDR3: TGTGCCAGCAGCGTAATGTCCGGGACTACTTTAATCGATGAGCAGTTCTTC.

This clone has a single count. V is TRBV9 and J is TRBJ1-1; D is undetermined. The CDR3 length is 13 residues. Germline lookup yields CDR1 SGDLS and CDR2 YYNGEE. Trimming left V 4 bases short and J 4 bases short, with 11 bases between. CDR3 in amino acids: CASSTRSGTEAFF. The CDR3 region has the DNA TGTGCCAGCAGCACTAGGTCAGGCACTGAAGCTTTCTTT.

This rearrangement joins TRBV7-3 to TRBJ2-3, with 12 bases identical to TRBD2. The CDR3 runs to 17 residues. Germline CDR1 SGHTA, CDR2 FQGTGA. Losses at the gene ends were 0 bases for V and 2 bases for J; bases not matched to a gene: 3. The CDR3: CASSLTGLAGLTDTQYF. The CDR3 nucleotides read TGTGCCAGCAGCTTAACTGGACTAGCGGGGCTCACAGATACGCAGTATTTT.

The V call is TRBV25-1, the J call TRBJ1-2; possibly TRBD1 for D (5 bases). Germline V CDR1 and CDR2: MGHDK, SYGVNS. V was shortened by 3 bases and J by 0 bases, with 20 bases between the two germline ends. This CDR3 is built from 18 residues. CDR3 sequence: CASSDLSSTELANYGYTF. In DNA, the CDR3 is TGTGCCAGCAGTGACCTCTCATCGACAGAGCTTGCTAACTATGGCTACACCTTC.

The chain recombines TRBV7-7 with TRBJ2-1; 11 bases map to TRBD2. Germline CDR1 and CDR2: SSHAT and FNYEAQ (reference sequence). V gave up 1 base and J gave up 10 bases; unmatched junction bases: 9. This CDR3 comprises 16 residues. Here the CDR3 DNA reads TGTGCCAGCAGCTTAGAAGTAGCGGGGGGGCCTGGAGAGCAGTTCTTC. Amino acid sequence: CASSLEVAGGPGEQFF.